Below are 25 T cell receptor beta chains sequenced from a single sample in a study of blood T cell repertoires in COVID-19 (dated by TCRdb to 2020 to 2021). The protocol used for the library was the immunoSEQ multiplex PCR assay. TCRdb retrieved this table from immuneACCESS and kept in-frame rearrangements only. Not all clones are present; in checked studies, unresolved V genes account for under half, and no reason is known for the remainder. The sample table records 100,000 to 150,000 clones; roughly 83% of these occur just once. Of the sample, about 40% falls within the top ten clones. Source material: peripheral blood. These receptors all come from a man aged 35 to 55 with active or convalescent COVID-19.

V gene TRBV7-6 combines with J gene TRBJ2-2; 9 bases are shared with TRBD1. Germline CDR1 and CDR2: SGHVS and FNYEAQ. This CDR3 comprises 15 residues. The V segment lost 2 bases and the J segment 7 bases; nucleotides outside the gene matches: 5. The CDR3 DNA is TGTGCCAGCAGCTTATGGACAGGGGAGGGCGGGGAGCTGTTTTTT. This encodes CASSLWTGEGGELFF.

The chain couples TRBV7-9 to TRBJ1-6; unclear D gene. V was cut by 5 bases and J by 7 bases, with 9 bases left in between. The CDR3 spans 13 residues. Germline assignment: CDR1 SEHNR and CDR2 FQNEAQ (reference sequence). The CDR3 sequence is CASSPELNSPLHF. CDR3 nucleotides: TGTGCCAGCAGCCCCGAGCTGAATTCACCCCTCCACTTT.

The V and J genes are TRBV27 and TRBJ1-5; no firm D call. Trimming pared 1 base from V and 4 bases from J, leaving 8 bases between. CDR3 length: 14 amino acids. The germline V gene encodes CDR1 MNHEY and CDR2 SMNVEV (reference sequence). CDR3 nucleotide sequence: TGTGCCAGCAGTTTATTGGGCAGAAATCAGCCCCAGCATTTT. It yields the protein CASSLLGRNQPQHF.

The chain has TRBV6-5 and TRBJ2-7, with TRBD1 as a possible D gene (6 bases). Germline CDR1 and CDR2: MNHEY and SVGAGI. The CDR3 length is 15 residues. Between the trimmed V and J ends, which lost 5 bases and 5 bases, there was a span of 19 bases. In DNA form, the CDR3 reads TGTGCCAGCAGTAAACAGGGATTGTACAAGGACGAGCAGTACTTC. It translates to CASSKQGLYKDEQYF.

The chain employs TRBV11-1 and TRBJ2-5; TRBD2 agrees at 7 bases. The ends lost 5 bases at V and 4 bases at J; junction bases unmatched: 10. Germline-derived CDR1 and CDR2 are SGHAT and FQDESV (reference sequence). The CDR3 has 15 residues. The chain's CDR3 is CASSRGLEVRETQYF. CDR3 in DNA: TGTGCCAGCAGCCGAGGACTAGAGGTCAGAGAGACCCAGTACTTC. The variable domain in full, with the rest retrieved from reference TRBV11-1 and TRBJ2-5, is EAEVAQSPRYKITEKSQAVAFWCDPISGHATLYWYRQILGQGPELLVQFQDESVVDDSQLPKDRFSAERLKGVDSTLKIQPAELGDSAMYLCASSRGLEVRETQYFGPGTRLLVL.

J is TRBJ2-3 and V is TRBV15, with D tentatively TRBD2 (5 bases). Germline V gene data show CDR1 as LNHNV and CDR2 as YYDKDF (reference sequence). The CDR3 length is 13 residues. V was cut by 9 bases and J by 9 bases, with 19 bases left in between. The CDR3 bases are TGTGCCACGTCAGAGGGCCCTCTTACCACGCAGTATTTT. This encodes CATSEGPLTTQYF.

This clone was seen a few times. The V gene is TRBV18, the J gene TRBJ1-3; possible D gene TRBD1, 5 bases. From germline, CDR1 is KGHSH and CDR2 LQKENI. The ends were cut back, 2 bases at V and 2 bases at J, with 10 bases in the middle. The CDR3 is made up of 15 amino acids. In DNA, the CDR3 is TGTGCCAGCTCACCAGCAGGGTTTACTGGAAACACCATATATTTT. Residues: CASSPAGFTGNTIYF.

This clone was seen just once. The rearrangement uses TRBV2 and TRBJ1-4; D uncertain. The CDR3 covers 13 residues. Trimming cost V 9 bases and J 5 bases, with 13 bases left between them. Per germline, CDR1 SNHLY and CDR2 FYNNEI. The CDR3 DNA sequence: TGTGCCAGGGGCACAGCAAGGAATGAAAAACTGTTTTTT. This gives the protein CARGTARNEKLFF.

The CDR3 protein is CASSVGLAGVVSYEQYF. CDR3 DNA sequence: TGTGCCAGCAGCGTGGGACTAGCGGGAGTCGTCTCCTACGAGCAGTACTTC. The V gene is TRBV13, the J gene TRBJ2-7; TRBD2 agrees at 14 bases. V lost 5 bases, J lost 0 bases, and 6 bases stayed unmatched. There are 17 residues in the CDR3. Germline V lookup: CDR1 PRHDT, CDR2 FYEKMQ (reference sequence).

The J gene is TRBJ1-1, the V gene TRBV30, with unresolved D. The CDR3 is 13 residues long. V was clipped by 8 bases and J by 2 bases, with 15 bases between them. Germline CDR1 is GTSNPN and CDR2 is SVGIG (reference sequence). CDR3 bases: TGTGCCGGAGCGGCGGGGATAAACACTGAAGCTTTCTTT. This gives the protein CAGAAGINTEAFF.

For the CDR3, the DNA is TGCGCCAGCAGCCCAATTACCGGACAGGGGGACCTCGGCAACACTGAAGCTTTCTTT. It encodes CASSPITGQGDLGNTEAFF. V gene TRBV5-1 combines with J gene TRBJ1-1; TRBD1 matches at 10 bases. This CDR3 is 19 amino acids long. Germline lookup yields CDR1 SGHRS and CDR2 YFSETQ. After removal of 4 bases from V and 2 bases from J, the junction contained 17 bases not matched to a gene.

The count of this clone is one. The chain is built from TRBV9 and TRBJ1-1; no clear D. This CDR3 region has 13 residues. V dropped 0 bases and J dropped 4 bases, with 7 bases sitting between them. Germline V gene lookup returns CDR1 SGDLS and CDR2 YYNGEE. CDR3 coding DNA: TGTGCCAGCAGCGTAGATTTTCGCACTGAAGCTTTCTTT. Its protein product is CASSVDFRTEAFF.

J is TRBJ2-5 and V is TRBV30, with 7 bases that match TRBD1. Unmatched junction bases numbered 6, after V lost 3 bases and J lost 5 bases. Germline V gene sequence: CDR1 GTSNPN, CDR2 SVGIG (reference sequence). This CDR3 contains 13 residues. CDR3 DNA sequence: TGTGCCTGGAGAGTAGGGGGCTGGGAGACCCAGTACTTC. This encodes CAWRVGGWETQYF.

Comments on this clone: The sample has other DNA sequences that encode this CDR3 too. This sequence joins TRBV28 and TRBJ2-5; D not resolved. Germline CDR1 reads MDHEN; CDR2 reads SYDVKM. This CDR3 comprises 11 residues. V was trimmed by 4 bases and J by 5 bases, leaving 5 bases between them. CDR3 in amino acids: CASSSRETQYF. The CDR3 region has the DNA TGTGCCAGCAGTTCTAGGGAGACCCAGTACTTC.

The rearrangement joins TRBV3-1 (or the pseudogene TRBV3-2) to TRBJ1-4, with D maybe TRBD1 (6 bases). The CDR3 length is 16 residues. Germline V gene sequence: CDR1 LGHDT, CDR2 YNNKEL (reference sequence). V was pared by 1 base and J by 4 bases, with 13 bases between. CDR3 region: CASSQVATGLNEKLFF. The CDR3 bases are TGTGCCAGCAGCCAAGTTGCGACAGGACTTAATGAAAAACTGTTTTTT.

The chain joins TRBV5-6 to TRBJ1-1; 7 bases match TRBD1. Trimming took 5 bases from V and 5 from J; bases not matched to a gene: 9. This CDR3 contains 14 residues. Germline V lookup: CDR1 SGHDT, CDR2 YYEEEE. CDR3 sequence reads: CASSSRQGWTEAFF. The DNA for the CDR3 is TGTGCCAGCAGTTCCCGACAGGGTTGGACTGAAGCTTTCTTT.

The rearrangement uses TRBV3-1 (or the pseudogene TRBV3-2) and TRBJ1-5; no firm D call. The CDR3 length is 16 residues. The germline CDR1 and CDR2 sequences are LGHDT and YNNKEL (reference sequence). The V end lost 1 base, the J end lost 1 base, and 11 bases lay between the germline ends. The CDR3 DNA is TGTGCCAGCAGCCAAGCGGGAGGGAACAGCAATCAGCCCCAGCATTTT. The encoded protein is CASSQAGGNSNQPQHF.

V and J are TRBV27 and TRBJ1-2; D may be TRBD1 (5 bases). Germline-derived CDR1 and CDR2 are MNHEY and SMNVEV (reference sequence). Trimming pared 3 bases from V and 2 bases from J, leaving 7 bases between. The length of the CDR3 is 13 residues. The CDR3 protein is CASSFDRNYGYTF. DNA for the CDR3: TGTGCCAGCAGTTTTGACAGAAACTATGGCTACACCTTC.

This clone was seen only once. The same CDR3 also results from other DNA sequences found in this sample. The chain uses TRBV12-3 or TRBV12-4 and TRBJ1-1; D ambiguous. Trimming stripped 5 bases from V and 6 bases from J, with 4 bases between. CDR3 length: 10 amino acids. CDR3: CASSRSEAFF. In DNA, the CDR3 is TGTGCCAGCAGTCGGTCTGAAGCTTTCTTT.

The chain recombines TRBV6-5 with TRBJ1-2, with unresolved D. V lost 0 bases to trimming and J lost 8 bases, with 7 bases between them. CDR1 and CDR2 from the germline V gene are MNHEY and SVGAGI. CDR3 size: 12 residues. The CDR3 loop is CASSYSGEGYTF. CDR3 coding DNA: TGTGCCAGCAGTTACTCGGGCGAGGGCTACACCTTC.

In nucleotides, the CDR3 is TGTGCCAGCAGTGCTGGGACAGCACTCTCTGGGGCCAACGTCCTGACTTTC. The encoded protein is CASSAGTALSGANVLTF. The V gene is TRBV6-1, the J gene TRBJ2-6, with TRBD1 matching over 7 bases. CDR3 size: 17 residues. Unmatched junction bases numbered 6, after V lost 4 bases and J lost 0 bases. Per germline, CDR1 MNHNS and CDR2 SASEGT.

This clone has only one observation. The chain links TRBV5-6 to TRBJ2-6; TRBD1 is a possible D gene (6 bases). The V end lost 4 bases, the J end lost 2 bases, and 13 bases lay between the germline ends. The CDR3 totals 16 residues. The germline V gene encodes CDR1 SGHDT and CDR2 YYEEEE. CDR3: CASSAAGGAGANVLTF. CDR3 bases: TGTGCCAGCAGCGCCGCTGGGGGCGCTGGGGCCAACGTCCTGACTTTC. Using reference TRBV5-6 and TRBJ2-6 for the parts outside the CDR3, the full variable domain is DAGVTQSPTHLIKTRGQQVTLRCSPKSGHDTVSWYQQALGQGPQFIFQYYEEEERQRGNFPDRFSGHQFPNYSSELNVNALLLGDSALYLCASSAAGGAGANVLTFGAGSRLTVL.

The CDR3 bases are TGTGCCTGGAGTGTACAAGTTTCCTACAATGAGCAGTTCTTC. This sequence encodes CAWSVQVSYNEQFF. The genes are TRBV30 and TRBJ2-1; D gene ambiguous. From germline, CDR1 is GTSNPN and CDR2 SVGIG (reference sequence). The V end lost 0 bases, the J end lost 1 base, and 7 bases lay between the germline ends. CDR3 length: 14 amino acids.

J is TRBJ2-7 and V is TRBV6-1, with D possibly being TRBD2 (5 bases). V was cut by 3 bases and J by 0 bases, with 9 bases left in between. The CDR3 runs to 14 residues. CDR1 is MNHNS, CDR2 SASEGT, per germline. The CDR3 coding sequence is TGTGCCAGCAGTGAGGACTCTAGCTCCTACGAGCAGTACTTC. This translates into CASSEDSSSYEQYF.

This chain joins TRBV25-1 and TRBJ1-4; 7 nucleotides align to TRBD1. V shed 2 bases and J 4 bases; nucleotides not matched to a gene: 7. There are 16 residues in the CDR3. Germline lookup yields CDR1 MGHDK and CDR2 SYGVNS. This CDR3 reads CASSEGGQAINEKLFF. For the CDR3, the DNA is TGTGCCAGCAGTGAAGGCGGACAGGCGATTAATGAAAAACTGTTTTTT. Based on the CDR3 plus reference TRBV25-1 and TRBJ1-4, the full variable domain is EADIYQTPRYLVIGTGKKITLECSQTMGHDKMYWYQQDPGMELHLIHYSYGVNSTEKGDLSSESTVSRIRTEHFPLTLESARPSHTSQYLCASSEGGQAINEKLFFGSGTQLSVL.